The clone carrying this T cell receptor beta chain was detected ten times or more. This record comes from a study of response to subunit inactivated influenza vaccine. TCRdb called the RT-PCR reads again in MiXCR, with one record for every CDR3 protein. The table includes about 520,000 distinct CDR3 sequences, less than 7.5% detected once. The CDR3 contains 15 residues. Deletions cut 3 bases from V and 0 bases from J, with 9 bases between. Germline values: CDR1 DFQATT, CDR2 SNEGSKA (reference sequence). The clonotype was recovered from a man aged 50-75 years who received an inactivated influenza vaccine. Sequenced material: PBMCs from blood, taken about 23 months after vaccination. This chain links TRBV20-1 with TRBJ2-6; D gene uncertain. The CDR3: CSASGVFSGANVLTF. The CDR3 region has the DNA TGCAGTGCTAGTGGTGTCTTCTCTGGGGCCAACGTCCTGACTTTC.